This entry concerns a single T cell receptor beta chain. Its target is unknown. The sample is drawn from a study of T cell responses to AZD1222 COVID-19 vaccine. The study's findings and limits: Without day 14 samples, only post-peak T cell repertoires were studied. Females made up more of the donors, who were largely white British, and clonal diversity may have come out too low. Spike-specific TCR breadth rose after two AZD1222 doses, and depth rose as well.

Libraries were prepared by immunoSEQ multiplex PCR; TCRdb keeps only in-frame clonotypes and omits some of them. The repertoire consists of under 150,000 clones, with approximately 94% occurring once and the leading ten covering 5.1%. The V gene lost 8 bases and the J gene lost 1 base, with 12 bases spanning the gap. This CDR3 spans 14 amino acids. Germline V lookup: CDR1 LGHDT, CDR2 YNNKEL (reference sequence). The rearrangement joins TRBV3-1 (or the pseudogene TRBV3-2) to TRBJ2-1, with D perhaps being TRBD1 or TRBD2 (5 bases each). This receptor was taken from an adult in good health. The sample consisted of peripheral blood, taken on day 0 of AZD1222 vaccination. The CDR3 nucleotides are TGTGCCAGCGGAGTGGGGGAATCCTACAATGAGCAGTTCTTC. Translation gives CASGVGESYNEQFF.